Shown below are 9 T cell receptor beta chains from a single sample sequenced in a study of blood T cell repertoires in COVID-19. Profiled with immunoSEQ multiplex PCR; TCRdb holds only in-frame clones, not every one. The sample contains some 260,000 clones, 70% to 85% of which appear only once. Material: peripheral blood. These receptors originate from an elderly woman with active or convalescent COVID-19.

CDR3: CASSSDRGVAGELFF. In DNA form, the CDR3 reads TGCGCCAGCAGCTCGGACAGGGGAGTTGCCGGGGAGCTGTTTTTT. The chain combines TRBV5-1 with TRBJ2-2; 9 bases fit TRBD1. Germline values: CDR1 SGHRS, CDR2 YFSETQ. This CDR3 region has 15 residues. Trimming took 3 bases from V and 6 from J; bases not matched to a gene: 6. Drawing the rest from reference TRBV5-1 and TRBJ2-2, the complete variable domain is KAGVTQTPRYLIKTRGQQVTLSCSPISGHRSVSWYQQTPGQGLQFLFEYFSETQRNKGNFPGRFSGRQFSNSRSEMNVSTLELGDSALYLCASSSDRGVAGELFFGEGSRLTVL.

The table lists this clone with a few counts. The CDR3 nucleotides are TGTGCCAGCAACCCGGGACATATGAACTCTGGGGCCAACGTCCTGACTTTC. This gives the protein CASNPGHMNSGANVLTF. V usage is TRBV2 and J usage is TRBJ2-6, with D possibly matching TRBD1 (6 bases). Trimming removed 7 bases at V and 0 bases at J, with 16 bases between. The CDR3 spans 17 residues. The germline CDR1 and CDR2 sequences are SNHLY and FYNNEI.

The chain carries TRBV4-2 and TRBJ2-7; weak D call: TRBD2 (6 bases). The CDR3 spans 15 residues. CDR1 LGHNA and CDR2 YNFKEQ come from the germline V gene. Trimming cost V 1 base and J 0 bases, with 10 bases left between them. The CDR3 region is CASSQGRGSSYEQYF. CDR3 sequence (DNA): TGTGCCAGCAGCCAAGGTCGGGGGTCCTCCTACGAGCAGTACTTC.

V and J are TRBV5-1 and TRBJ1-1, with D possibly being TRBD1 (6 bases). The V end was cut by 2 bases, the J end by 4 bases, with 15 bases between. The CDR3 length is 15 residues. The V gene's germline CDR1 is SGHRS and CDR2 YFSETQ. CDR3 coding DNA: TGCGCCAGCAGCTTACATAATACAGGGATCACTGAAGCTTTCTTT. Translating it yields CASSLHNTGITEAFF.

The CDR3 DNA sequence: TGTGCCTGGAGTGGACTAGCGGGAAATACGCAGTATTTT. Its translation is CAWSGLAGNTQYF. The genes are TRBV30 and TRBJ2-3; 11 bases match TRBD2. The CDR3 sequence is 13 residues long. V was clipped by 1 base and J by 7 bases; unmatched bases: 1. Germline V lookup: CDR1 GTSNPN, CDR2 SVGIG (reference sequence).

Comment on this clone: Other DNA sequences of this sample code for an identical CDR3. The rearrangement joins TRBV28 to TRBJ1-5; 10 bases fit TRBD1. This CDR3 has 14 amino acids. J lost 5 bases, V lost 5 bases, and 3 bases had no gene match. From germline, CDR1 is MDHEN and CDR2 SYDVKM. CDR3 loop: CASSPGQGDQPQHF. In DNA, the CDR3 is TGTGCCAGCAGTCCCGGACAGGGGGATCAGCCCCAGCATTTT.

This chain links TRBV4-2 with TRBJ1-3; D is unclear. V dropped 3 bases and J dropped 0 bases, with 9 bases sitting between them. The germline gives CDR1 LGHNA, CDR2 YNFKEQ. The CDR3 contains 15 residues. This CDR3 reads CASSHDRLSGNTIYF. The CDR3 nucleotides are TGTGCCAGCAGCCATGACCGACTCTCTGGAAACACCATATATTTT.

This clone came up a few times. This chain uses TRBV20-1 with TRBJ1-1, with D tentatively TRBD1 (6 bases). Germline V gives CDR1 DFQATT, CDR2 SNEGSKA (reference sequence). V lost 2 bases, J lost 10 bases, and 11 bases lay in between. The length of the CDR3 is 11 residues. CDR3 bases: TGCAGTGCTAGAAAGTCGACAGGAGCTTTCTTT. It yields the protein CSARKSTGAFF.

The V call is TRBV5-5, the J call TRBJ2-5; D may be TRBD1 (5 bases). Germline V gene lookup returns CDR1 SGHKS and CDR2 YYEKEE (reference sequence). V lost 2 bases to trimming and J lost 7 bases, with 15 bases between them. The CDR3 has 14 amino acids. The CDR3 DNA reads TGTGCCAGCAGCTTTAGTAGGGGTCAGGGGACCCAGTACTTC. Protein product: CASSFSRGQGTQYF.